This T cell receptor beta chain was documented in a study of cytomegalovirus exposure and HLA in healthy donors (dated by TCRdb to about 2017). In terms of the full investigation: An earlier analysis of approximately 550 of the donors reported more than 250 Gb of sequence data and some 120 million unique TCR beta sequences from about 200 million T cells. An early release that covered around 590 HLA-typed donors contained 300 to 350 gigabases of sequencing data and 65 million to 100 million unique TCR sequences. An earlier analysis of several hundred of the donors applied high-throughput TCR beta sequencing to assess whether each TCR beta V gene segment acted as functional or pseudogenic. Every discovery cohort repertoire had been produced on one sequencing platform. To predict cytomegalovirus infection status, the study combined high-throughput TCR immunosequencing, statistical association of individual TCRs with disease status, and machine learning. The study aimed to test whether signatures of past pathogen exposure could be identified by cataloging public T cell receptors. HLA typing included class I and class II loci at four-digit resolution. In addition to the first cohort of around 670 subjects, a separate validation cohort of 100 to 150 different subjects was used. The number of typed donors differed by locus: about 620-630 for A, B, C, DRB1 and DQB1; 500 to 550 for DQA1; about 600 for DPA1; and around 450 for DPB1. In a later analysis, previously published TCR beta repertoires from more than 500 donors were re-analyzed and high-resolution HLA genotyping was added so that TCR occurrence patterns could be studied. The genetic ancestry cluster associated with self-reported Caucasian donors included over 65% of the roughly 400 genotyped donors. The study used immunosequencing to profile the T cell repertoires of approximately 650 subjects and linked those repertoires to cytomegalovirus serostatus. Genome-wide SNP genotypes for about 65% of the roughly 670 donors were used in a later genetic analysis, which treated that subset as a discovery cohort. In the later analysis, no new phenotypic data were used to find candidate immune exposures; instead, reliance was placed on TCR beta sequences and their occurrence across donors. Several DR-DQ haplotypes were treated as single units for association and clustering because of strong linkage in the cohort. Donor age, sex, ethnicity and CMV serostatus were compiled alongside the repertoire data. Across 300 to 400 genotyped donors of the cohort, an average of about 240,000 unique TCR beta nucleotide sequences per donor were sequenced, and 15% to 20% of those sequences were non-productive. The paper as a whole reports these results and caveats: Because counts were too low, seventeen rarely observed V segments, including chromosome 9 orphons, were left out of the earlier analysis of some 600 of the donors. A cluster of highly shared sequence variants was judged likely to represent a technical artifact of the sequencing pipeline. Across donors, most TCR sequences were observed very rarely, whereas some public TCRs were present in many individuals. Broadly in line with IMGT annotations, most TCR beta V segments showed up in productive rearrangements about 87% or about 30% of the time in an earlier analysis of several hundred of the donors. Linkage disequilibrium might explain the correlated functional status among segregating V segments, but an unknown experimental factor could not be ruled out. It was suggested by the authors that the approach could potentially be generalized to other disease states and immunological phenotypes. Because the 87-base-pair reads could not distinguish some IMGT-functional V segments, including TRBV6-2 and TRBV6-3, those segments were excluded. This cohort had only TCR beta chains sequenced, and the lack of alpha or paired-chain data limited which features could be detected. Compared with the approximately 720-donor mean, donors in an Asian-associated ancestry cluster had fewer N-insertions in productive TCRs, according to a later genetic analysis. When HLA alleles, especially DR and DQ, strongly co-occurred, attributing TCR associations to individual alleles was difficult. According to a later analysis, parvovirus B19, influenza, CMV and Epstein-Barr virus appeared linked to several top co-occurrence clusters. Presence/absence analyses assumed roughly uniform sequencing depth across donors, an assumption that may not hold. HLA typing was unavailable for some donors at each locus, so association tests used only the typed subset. A later genetic analysis associated a missense DCLRE1C variant with V-gene and J-gene trimming of TCR beta chains, and an independent cohort replicated the association. A later analysis found that TCR association rates varied across HLA loci, with DRB1 alleles showing the most associated TCRs and HLA-C alleles the fewest. A further reported finding was that TCR beta sequences accurately predicted the HLA-A and HLA-B alleles for most subjects in the first cohort. Specific HLA alleles were associated with 15,000 to 20,000 TCR beta sequences at a false discovery rate of 0.05 in a later analysis. In both the original and validation cohorts, the classifier was reported to diagnose cytomegalovirus status with high specificity and sensitivity. The study gave a list of over 150 TCR beta chains associated with cytomegalovirus. For the cohort, immune exposure information was limited to CMV serostatus. In vitro tests confirmed that a few of the cytomegalovirus-associated TCR beta chains recognize cytomegalovirus antigens. In a later analysis, most CMV-associated TCR beta chains were found to appear HLA-restricted, with HLA associations seemingly driven largely by CMV exposure. Compared with equally common non-associated chains, HLA-associated TCR beta chains in a later analysis were more clonally expanded and had lower generation probabilities.

On this clone itself: Which antigen it targets is not known. The sample holds no much larger clone one base away, and base qualities are not on file.

The CDR3, cysteine through phenylalanine, is 16 amino acids long. Only the CDR3 DNA stays, 48 bases, in frame from base 1. The germline V gene supplies CDR1 MNHNS and CDR2 SASEGT. At the junction V is shortened by 1 base and J by 3 bases; bases outside the gene matches: 6. The cohort comprised hundreds of healthy bone marrow donors. At the time of sampling, every cohort member was nominally healthy, though immune exposures that went unrecorded were likely present. The donor tested CMV seropositive and was one of the 289 seropositive cohort members. A peripheral blood sample was collected from each donor, and TCR beta sequencing was performed on peripheral blood mononuclear cells. The Qiagen DNeasy Blood Extraction Kit was used to extract genomic DNA from the blood cell samples. Receptor amplification or capture employed the immunoSEQ multiplex PCR assay. A mixture of 60 forward primers for TCR Vbeta segments and 13 reverse primers for TCR Jbeta segments was used in the multiplex PCR. A multiplex PCR assay on genomic DNA amplified the CDR3 region of rearranged TCR beta genes. The Illumina HiSeq System was used to sequence the amplified TCR beta libraries as 87-base-pair reads. The study's own analysis went as follows. In a later analysis, tens of millions of unique TCR beta chains were counted across the 666 repertoires, and some 10 million of these chains were shared by at least two donors. To remove PCR and sequencing errors, raw reads were error-corrected and collapsed into unique sequences using a nearest-neighbor algorithm that merged closely related sequences. CDR3 sequences were aligned to IMGT reference sequences to assign V, D and J gene segments. For a sequence to be retained, a match of at least six nucleotides was required to both a V gene segment and a J gene segment. A rearrangement was called productive if the CDR3 had no stop codons and remained in frame with V and J, and every other rearrangement was called non-productive. CDR3 was defined according to IMGT convention as the region running from the second conserved V-encoded cysteine to the conserved J-encoded phenylalanine. Sequences without an unambiguous match to a single V gene segment were excluded from the earlier analysis of a few hundred of the donors. In an earlier analysis of a few hundred of the donors, V segments were called functional above 56.7% productive rearrangements and were called segregating when the between-donor standard deviation exceeded 5%. To diagnose cytomegalovirus status from the catalog of TCR beta chain sequences, a statistical classification framework was built. V and J gene assignment, in a later analysis, came from comparing TCR nucleotide sequences with IMGT/GENE-DB human TR gene sequences. Using the TCRdist pipeline, a later analysis assigned CDR3 sequences along with most-parsimonious VDJ recombination scenarios. A later analysis defined each TCR beta chain by its CDR3 amino acid sequence plus V-gene family, and excluded reads lacking a unique V-gene family. In a later analysis, 500 to 700 highly shared, low-generation-probability nucleotide sequences were removed to address suspected cross-contamination and a sequencing artifact. In a later analysis, a clonal expansion index was calculated for each public chain from normalized within-repertoire ranks of inferred template counts. In a later analysis, generation probabilities were computed using a VDJ recombination model fitted to out-of-frame rearrangements, and the results were checked against IGoR. In a later analysis, hypergeometric tests were used to score TCR-TCR, TCR-HLA and TCR-CMV co-occurrence, with a repertoire-size bias correction applied to TCR pairs. A later analysis estimated false discovery rates by permuting HLA or CMV assignments 20 times. In a later analysis, co-occurring TCRs were grouped with DBSCAN, and TCRdist sequence similarity was added when clustering was performed within HLA-allele-positive subsets. For co-occurrence clustering, repertoires with fewer than 30,000 or more than 120,000 public chains were excluded, along with roughly five repertoires with anomalous nucleotide sharing. TCRdb holds this immuneACCESS table with in-frame rearrangements only. Some clones are missing; in checked studies, unresolved V genes explain under half, and the rest has no known cause. D and trimming were read from the DNA, whereas the V and J calls and clone size are those reported in that table. Here the sample has about 120,000 clones; roughly 82% occur a single time. The leading ten clones occupy about 5.8% of the sample.

The sequenced sample consisted of PBMCs. The TCR originated in a man aged 18 to 29 in good health and CMV-seropositive. The sequence is built from TRBV6-1 and TRBJ2-5, and TRBD1 aligns with 9 junction nucleotides. The bases are TGTGCCAGCAGTGAAGGATTTAGGGACAGGGAAGAGACCCAGTACTTC. Its amino acids are CASSEGFRDREETQYF.